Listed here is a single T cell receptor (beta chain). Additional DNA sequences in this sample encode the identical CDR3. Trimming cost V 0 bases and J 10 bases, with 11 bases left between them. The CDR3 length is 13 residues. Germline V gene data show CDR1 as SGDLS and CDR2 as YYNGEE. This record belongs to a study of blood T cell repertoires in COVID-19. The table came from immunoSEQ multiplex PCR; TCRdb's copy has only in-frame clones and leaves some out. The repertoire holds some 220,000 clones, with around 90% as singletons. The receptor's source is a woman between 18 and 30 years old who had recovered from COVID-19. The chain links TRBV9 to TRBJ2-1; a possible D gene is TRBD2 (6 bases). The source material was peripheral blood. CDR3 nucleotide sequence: TGTGCCAGCAGCGTAGGGCTGGCGGGAGAGCAGTTCTTC. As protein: CASSVGLAGEQFF.